A single T cell receptor (beta chain) is shown here with its context. The source of the sample is a study of blood T cell repertoires in COVID-19. Study-level background: Acute and convalescent COVID-19 samples came from the United States, Italy and Spain. T cells, B-cell-depleted T cells, or PBMCs provided the cDNA or gDNA that served as material.

Germline V gene lookup returns CDR1 LGHNA and CDR2 YNFKEQ. The trim removed 1 base at V and 1 base at J, leaving 3 bases unmatched. The CDR3 consists of 16 residues. The table came from immunoSEQ multiplex PCR; TCRdb's copy has only in-frame clones and leaves some out. Among 380,000 or so clones listed, more than 80% were seen once. Input material: peripheral blood. The chain carries TRBV4-2 and TRBJ2-2, with 7 bases matching TRBD1. This TCR came from a man in his forties with acute or convalescent COVID-19. CDR3 residues: CASSQGAGGNTGELFF. The DNA of the CDR3 is TGTGCCAGCAGCCAAGGGGCAGGGGGGAACACCGGGGAGCTGTTTTTT.